This T cell receptor (beta chain) is from a study of human T cells and chemical hapten exposure. Described time point: pre-sensitization, week 0. Treatment reported: therapeutic diphenylcyclopropenone sensitization with weekly scalp DPC. From the RACE reads, TCRdb called clonotypes with MiXCR, one entry per CDR3 protein. The sample consists of about 92,000 distinct CDR3 sequences, 8% to 10% of them appearing once. Germline assignment: CDR1 MNHEY and CDR2 SVGEGT. Trimming left V 6 bases short and J 3 bases short, with 12 bases between. The CDR3 has 14 amino acids. V is TRBV6-2 or TRBV6-3 and J is TRBJ1-5; D gene uncertain. This receptor was taken from a woman aged 35 to 49 with alopecia areata. Some clones in this sample may be carry-over from other donors' samples. The sequencing used whole blood, collected in connection with sensitization to the hapten diphenylcyclopropenone (DPC). The CDR3 region is CASSQSQANQPQHF. CDR3 DNA: TGTGCCAGCAGCCAAAGCCAGGCCAATCAGCCCCAGCATTTT.